This note documents a single T cell receptor beta chain sequence. Its target is not known. This sample is part of a study of cytomegalovirus exposure and HLA in healthy donors. General observations from the study: It was 150 to 200 TCR beta chains that were listed as cytomegalovirus-associated. In vitro, three CMV-associated chains proved specific for CMV antigens.

This table comes from immunoSEQ multiplex PCR, and its TCRdb copy is limited to in-frame clones, with some not included. Altogether around 220,000 clones are present, just over 85% being singletons, with the ten largest covering around 3%. Separate from the 666-subject first cohort, the roughly 120-subject validation cohort was the one that the donors belonged to. The V gene's germline CDR1 is MNHEY and CDR2 SMNVEV (reference sequence). V dropped 0 bases and J dropped 7 bases, with 10 bases sitting between them. This CDR3 has 14 residues. This receptor was identified in a woman between 18 and 29 years old in good health and CMV-seronegative. Sequenced input: PBMCs. The chain employs TRBV27 and TRBJ2-1, with D perhaps TRBD1 (5 bases). The CDR3 region has the DNA TGTGCCAGCAGTTTATCGAGTAGGGGTAATGAGCAGTTCTTC. This sequence encodes CASSLSSRGNEQFF.